This is a list of T cell receptor beta chains from one sample in a study of Ad26.COV2.S vaccination and SARS-CoV-2 variants. Generated by immunoSEQ multiplex PCR, the TCRdb table keeps only in-frame clones and is missing some. This sample carries around 300,000 clones, less than 90% of them seen once, and the ten largest clones take over 8.5%. The sequencing used peripheral blood, collected in a trial of Ad26.COV2.S vaccine versus placebo. These receptors originate from a person between 18 and 60 years old who received the Ad26.COV2.S COVID-19 vaccine or a placebo. Both conserved end residues are part of each CDR3. D genes are given only for firm matches. Expanded clones get a size class; other rows say once, few or many, or leave the size out.

D gene,V gene,J gene,clone size,CDR3 length,CDR3 protein,CDR3 DNA
-,TRBV10-3,TRBJ1-2,-,15,CAISESKQGKDGYTF,TGTGCCATCAGTGAGTCGAAGCAGGGGAAAGATGGCTACACCTTC
-,TRBV30,TRBJ2-1,once,18,CAWRGYGPGIRSYNEQFF,TGTGCCTGGAGGGGGTATGGGCCGGGAATCAGATCCTACAATGAGCAGTTCTTC
TRBD2,TRBV6-5,TRBJ2-7,-,15,CASSPSGLAGPEQYF,TGTGCCAGCAGTCCCTCGGGACTAGCGGGACCCGAGCAGTACTTC
-,TRBV9,TRBJ1-6,few,15,CASSVAPPGNSPLHF,TGTGCCAGCAGCGTAGCTCCCCCCGGGAATTCACCCCTCCACTTT
TRBD2,TRBV7-2,TRBJ2-5,-,16,CASSPLGLAGVETQYF,TGTGCCAGCAGCCCATTGGGACTAGCGGGAGTCGAGACCCAGTACTTC
TRBD1,TRBV28,TRBJ2-7,-,15,CASSPPGTGTLEQYF,TGTGCCAGCAGTCCCCCTGGGACAGGGACCCTCGAGCAGTACTTC
-,TRBV29-1,TRBJ2-7,-,13,CSVAPGASSEQYF,TGCAGCGTTGCGCCGGGAGCCTCGTCCGAGCAGTACTTC
TRBD1,TRBV5-1,TRBJ1-1,-,15,CASSLEAGGRTEAFF,TGCGCCAGCAGCTTGGAGGCAGGGGGGAGAACTGAAGCTTTCTTT
-,TRBV28,TRBJ2-5,-,15,CASSSAGEGEETQYF,TGTGCCAGCAGTTCAGCAGGTGAGGGTGAAGAGACCCAGTACTTC
TRBD2,TRBV28,TRBJ2-7,-,14,CASDAPGLAHEQYF,TGTGCCAGCGATGCACCGGGACTAGCCCACGAGCAGTACTTC
-,TRBV7-2,TRBJ2-1,once,16,CASSPSPGLPINEQFF,TGTGCCAGCAGCCCCTCACCGGGACTCCCCATCAATGAGCAGTTCTTC
TRBD1,TRBV7-6,TRBJ1-1,-,16,CASSTGEATGYTEAFF,TGTGCCAGCTCTACAGGGGAAGCTACGGGGTACACTGAAGCTTTCTTT
-,TRBV21-1,TRBJ1-1,-,17,CASSKATQGGRITEAFF,TGTGCCAGCAGCAAAGCAACCCAGGGTGGTCGGATCACTGAAGCTTTCTTT
TRBD2,TRBV7-2,TRBJ2-1,many,16,CASSRWTSGRTYEQFF,TGTGCCAGCAGCCGCTGGACTAGCGGGAGGACTTATGAGCAGTTCTTC
TRBD2,TRBV27,TRBJ2-7,-,14,CASSGRGLAYEQYF,TGTGCCAGCAGCGGACGGGGACTAGCCTACGAGCAGTACTTC
-,TRBV2,TRBJ2-5,-,13,CASSGDTQETQYF,TGTGCCAGCAGTGGGGACACGCAAGAGACCCAGTACTTC
-,TRBV5-3,TRBJ1-1,-,12,CATRSSNTEAFF,TGTGCCACTAGAAGTTCGAACACTGAAGCTTTCTTT
-,TRBV19,TRBJ1-1,-,17,CASSITQGYDTNTEAFF,TGTGCCAGTAGTATTACCCAGGGATATGACACGAACACTGAAGCTTTCTTT
-,TRBV9,TRBJ2-3,-,13,CASRGQDGDTQYF,TGTGCCAGCAGAGGACAAGACGGGGATACGCAGTATTTT
-,TRBV27,TRBJ2-3,-,15,CASSFLYSSTDTQYF,TGTGCCAGCAGTTTCCTTTACAGTAGCACAGATACGCAGTATTTT
-,TRBV4-3,TRBJ2-1,-,16,CASSQDRAVGANEQFF,TGCGCCAGCAGCCAAGATCGAGCGGTGGGCGCCAATGAGCAGTTCTTC
-,TRBV4-2,TRBJ1-1,-,17,CASSQDRGGSGSTEAFF,TGTGCCAGCAGCCAAGATCGGGGGGGTTCAGGTTCAACTGAAGCTTTCTTT
-,TRBV18,TRBJ2-5,once,13,CASSPSGVETQYF,TGTGCCAGCTCACCATCAGGGGTAGAGACCCAGTACTTC
-,TRBV19,TRBJ2-2,-,11,CASLLGGELFF,TGTGCCAGTTTATTGGGCGGGGAGCTGTTTTTT
TRBD1,TRBV11-1,TRBJ2-3,-,16,CASSLNGQGAGDTQYF,TGTGCCAGCAGCTTGAACGGACAGGGGGCGGGGGATACGCAGTATTTT
TRBD2,TRBV18,TRBJ2-1,-,17,CASSPFAGGNSYNEQFF,TGTGCCAGCTCACCATTCGCGGGAGGGAACTCCTACAATGAGCAGTTCTTC
TRBD1,TRBV9,TRBJ1-2,-,14,CASSVEGASYGYTF,TGTGCCAGCAGCGTAGAGGGGGCCAGCTATGGCTACACCTTC
-,TRBV10-3,TRBJ1-5,-,16,CAISESIGGGNQPQHF,TGTGCCATCAGTGAGTCGATCGGGGGCGGCAATCAGCCCCAGCATTTT